This T cell receptor beta chain was retrieved from a study of cytomegalovirus exposure and HLA in healthy donors. V lost 2 bases and J lost 0, with 7 bases in between. The CDR3 runs to 14 residues. Germline CDR1 WNHNN, CDR2 SYGVQD (reference sequence). Method: immunoSEQ multiplex PCR; TCRdb's copy keeps in-frame clones and lacks some. This sample yields about 160,000 clones, of which approximately 89% are seen a single time; over 9% belongs to the top ten. Sequences were obtained from PBMCs. This TCR derives from a woman between 18 and 30 years old in good health and CMV-seropositive. The chain has TRBV10-1 and TRBJ1-1, with D possibly being TRBD1 (5 bases). CDR3 sequence reads: CASSEGALNTEAFF. In DNA form, the CDR3 reads TGCGCCAGCAGTGAGGGGGCCCTGAACACTGAAGCTTTCTTT.